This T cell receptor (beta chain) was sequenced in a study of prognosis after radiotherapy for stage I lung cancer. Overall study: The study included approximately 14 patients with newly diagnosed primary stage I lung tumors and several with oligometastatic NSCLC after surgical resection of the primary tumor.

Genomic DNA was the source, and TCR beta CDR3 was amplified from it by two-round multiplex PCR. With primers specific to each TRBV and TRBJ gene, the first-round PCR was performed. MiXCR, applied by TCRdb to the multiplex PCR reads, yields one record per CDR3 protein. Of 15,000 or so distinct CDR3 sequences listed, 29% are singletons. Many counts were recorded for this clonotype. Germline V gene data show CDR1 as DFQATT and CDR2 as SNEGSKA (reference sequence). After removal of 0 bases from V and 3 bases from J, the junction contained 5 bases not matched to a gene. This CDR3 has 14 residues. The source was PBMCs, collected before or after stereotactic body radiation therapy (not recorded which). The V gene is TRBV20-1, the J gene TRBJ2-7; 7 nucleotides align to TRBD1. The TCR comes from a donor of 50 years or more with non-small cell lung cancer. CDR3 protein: CSARDGTEIYEQYF. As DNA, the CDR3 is TGCAGTGCTAGAGATGGGACAGAAATCTACGAGCAGTACTTC.